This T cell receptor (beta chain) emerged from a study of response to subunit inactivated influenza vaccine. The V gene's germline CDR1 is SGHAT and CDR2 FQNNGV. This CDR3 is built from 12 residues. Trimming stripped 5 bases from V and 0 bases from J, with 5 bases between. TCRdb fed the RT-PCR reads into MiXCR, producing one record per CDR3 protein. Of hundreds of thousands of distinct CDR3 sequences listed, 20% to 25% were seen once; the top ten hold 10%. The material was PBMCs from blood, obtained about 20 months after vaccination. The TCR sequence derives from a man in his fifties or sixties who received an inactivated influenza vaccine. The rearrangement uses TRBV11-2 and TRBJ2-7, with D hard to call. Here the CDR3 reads CASSPFSYEQYF. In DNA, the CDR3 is TGTGCCAGCAGCCCGTTCTCCTACGAGCAGTACTTC.